The present T cell receptor beta chain was sequenced within a study of cytomegalovirus exposure and HLA in healthy donors. The study's findings and limits: In terms of immune exposure information, only CMV serostatus was available. According to reports, the classifier identified cytomegalovirus status with high specificity and sensitivity.

Germline assignment: CDR1 SQVTM and CDR2 ANQGSEA. Trimming at V came to 3 bases and at J to 6 bases, leaving 4 bases not matched to a gene. This CDR3 contains 12 residues. The sample holds a few counts of this clone. Its antigen is currently unknown. The PCR made use of 60 Vbeta and 13 Jbeta primers. Sequencing used immunoSEQ multiplex PCR; TCRdb keeps in-frame clones, though not all of them. The profile covers 100,000 to 150,000 clones, with 75% to 90% appearing a single time and 1% taken by the ten largest. Material: PBMCs. The genes are TRBV29-1 and TRBJ2-7; 8 positions match TRBD1. This TCR came from a man aged 35 to 55 in good health and CMV-seronegative. The CDR3 region has the DNA TGCAGCGTTGATCAGGGGGCGGGCGAGCAGTACTTC. It encodes CSVDQGAGEQYF.